One sample yielded the 20 T cell receptor beta chains listed below, sequenced in a study of T cell repertoires in cytomegalovirus infection. A single record per CDR3 protein comes from TCRdb applying MiXCR to the reads. This sample yields around 170,000 distinct CDR3 sequences, of which 14% are seen a single time; more than 20% belongs to the top ten. Source material: PBMCs. The receptor set was obtained from a human donor in good health (CMV status not recorded). Some clones in this sample may be carry-over from other donors' samples.

This clonotype was seen many times. The chain has TRBV7-3 and TRBJ2-3; D call uncertain. This CDR3 is built from 15 residues. The germline V gene has CDR1 SGHTA and CDR2 FQGTGA. The V and J ends lost 0 bases and 5 bases respectively, with 12 bases between them. Written as DNA, the CDR3 is TGTGCCAGCAGCTTAACGGCGAATCGTGGAGATACGCAGTATTTT. As protein: CASSLTANRGDTQYF.

The chain is built from TRBV3-1 and TRBJ1-5; D is unresolved. The CDR3 contains 13 residues. The ends were cut back, 4 bases at V and 9 bases at J, with 13 bases in the middle. CDR1 and CDR2 from the germline V gene are LGHDT and YNNKEL (reference sequence). CDR3 sequence: CASSLERDRPQHF. CDR3 in DNA: TGTGCCAGCAGCCTAGAAAGGGATCGGCCCCAGCATTTT.

This clonotype appeared a few times. The V call is TRBV6-2 or TRBV6-3, the J call TRBJ1-1; D is uncertain. From germline, CDR1 is MNHEY and CDR2 SVGEGT. The ends were cut back, 0 bases at V and 4 bases at J, with 12 bases in the middle. This CDR3 is built from 15 residues. The CDR3 nucleotides are TGTGCCAGCAGTTACTCGTCAGGAGGGAGCACTGAAGCTTTCTTT. Amino acid sequence: CASSYSSGGSTEAFF.

This clonotype was found a few times. The chain employs TRBV2 and TRBJ1-2, with D possibly matching TRBD1 (6 bases). This CDR3 is built from 10 residues. Germline CDR1 reads SNHLY; CDR2 reads FYNNEI. The V gene lost 9 bases and the J gene lost 6 bases, with 8 bases spanning the gap. The CDR3 region is CARQGNGYTF. As DNA, the CDR3 is TGTGCCAGACAGGGTAATGGCTACACCTTC.

V gene TRBV7-8 combines with J gene TRBJ1-1, with D possibly TRBD1 on 6 matching bases. CDR1 and CDR2 from the germline V gene are SGHVS and FQNEAQ. The V and J ends lost 7 bases and 4 bases respectively, with 19 bases between them. The CDR3 is 15 amino acids. DNA for the CDR3: TGTGCCAGCACCCTAGAGAGGGCGGGGGCCACTGAAGCTTTCTTT. As protein: CASTLERAGATEAFF.

V gene TRBV6-5 combines with J gene TRBJ2-7, with TRBD2 as a possible D gene (6 bases). CDR3 length equals 17 residues. Germline V gene sequence: CDR1 MNHEY, CDR2 SVGAGI. Between the trimmed V and J ends, which lost 0 bases and 3 bases, there was a span of 18 bases. The CDR3: CASSYSGTALRLYEQYF. The CDR3 coding sequence is TGTGCCAGCAGTTACTCCGGGACTGCTTTAAGGCTCTACGAGCAGTACTTC.

This clonotype was picked up many times. The V call is TRBV6-6, the J call TRBJ2-7; 8 nucleotides align to TRBD1. After removal of 5 bases from V and 11 bases from J, the junction contained 14 bases not matched to a gene. Germline V gene data show CDR1 as MNHNY and CDR2 as SVGAGI (reference sequence). The CDR3 covers 14 residues. For the CDR3, the DNA is TGTGCCAGCAGTCTCTTTCCGGGACAGGATGTGGAGTACTTC. Translated: CASSLFPGQDVEYF.

This clonotype has at least ten counts. The chain is built from TRBV6-6 and TRBJ2-7; TRBD2 is a possible D gene (7 bases). The germline V gene encodes CDR1 MNHNY and CDR2 SVGAGI (reference sequence). The CDR3 is made up of 15 amino acids. Between the trimmed V and J ends, which lost 7 bases and 4 bases, there was a span of 20 bases. The CDR3 DNA is TGTGCCAGCATCATGGGAGGGGGGAATGGTTACGAGCAGTACTTC. Translated, it gives CASIMGGGNGYEQYF.

In its sample, this clonotype was seen a few times. The chain uses TRBV6-5 and TRBJ2-3; D possibly corresponds to TRBD2 (6 bases). The CDR3 has 12 amino acids. The V gene's germline CDR1 is MNHEY and CDR2 SVGAGI. Trimming removed 6 bases at V and 3 bases at J, with 7 bases between. CDR3 sequence reads: CASRAGTDTQYF. In nucleotides, the CDR3 is TGTGCCAGCAGGGCGGGAACAGATACGCAGTATTTT.

This clonotype showed up just a few times. The genes are TRBV19 and TRBJ1-5; no firm D call. V lost 4 bases and J 7 bases, leaving 11 bases between the germline ends. CDR1 is LNHDA and CDR2 is SQIVND in the germline V gene (reference sequence). The CDR3 runs to 13 residues. CDR3 region: CASSRRVDQPQHF. In nucleotides, the CDR3 is TGTGCCAGTAGTAGGAGGGTGGACCAGCCCCAGCATTTT.

This clonotype was detected only a few times. This chain joins TRBV11-2 and TRBJ2-4, with D possibly being TRBD1 (6 bases). Germline V CDR1 and CDR2: SGHAT, FQNNGV. The CDR3 is 15 residues long. V gave up 5 bases and J gave up 6 bases, with 17 bases separating them. Here the CDR3 DNA reads TGTGCCAGCAGCGGAGAGAGGGACAACCTAAACATTCAGTACTTC. Protein: CASSGERDNLNIQYF. The whole variable domain, filled in from reference TRBV11-2 and TRBJ2-4, reads EAGVAQSPRYKIIEKRQSVAFWCNPISGHATLYWYQQILGQGPKLLIQFQNNGVVDDSQLPKDRFSAERLKGVDSTLKIQPAKLEDSAVYLCASSGERDNLNIQYFGAGTRLSVL.

This clonotype appeared many times. The chain carries TRBV12-5 and TRBJ2-1, with TRBD2 matching over 9 bases. Germline trimming cut 2 bases from V and 10 bases from J; bases unmatched to any gene: 12. CDR3 length equals 16 residues. Germline CDR1 is LGHNT and CDR2 is FRNRAP. In DNA, the CDR3 is TGTGCTAGTGGTTTGAAGAGTAGCGGGAGTACGGAGGAGCAGTTCTTC. As protein: CASGLKSSGSTEEQFF.

This clonotype was observed many times. This rearrangement joins TRBV5-5 to TRBJ2-2; D is unclear. Trimming removed 10 bases from V and 0 bases from J, with 19 bases in between. CDR3 length: 16 amino acids. Germline CDR1 reads SGHKS; CDR2 reads YYEKEE (reference sequence). The CDR3 DNA follows: TGTGCCTGCCGGCCCGTGGCGATGGCGAACACCGGGGAGCTGTTTTTT. This sequence encodes CACRPVAMANTGELFF.

The gene calls are TRBV24-1 and TRBJ2-2, with D perhaps TRBD2 (6 bases). The CDR3 extends over 14 amino acids. V lost 12 bases and J lost 1, with 14 bases in between. Germline loops: CDR1 KGHDR, CDR2 SFDVKD. CDR3 loop: CASSGGMNTGELFF. The CDR3 DNA reads as TGTGCCTCCTCTGGCGGGATGAACACCGGGGAGCTGTTTTTT.

The chain is built from TRBV20-1 and TRBJ2-1, with TRBD2 matching 7 bases. J was trimmed by 6 bases and V by 0 bases; bases with no gene match: 8. The CDR3 is 15 residues long. The germline V gene has CDR1 DFQATT and CDR2 SNEGSKA (reference sequence). In nucleotides, the CDR3 is TGCAGTGCTAGAGATCTGGCGGGAGAGCTCAATGAGCAGTTCTTC. Translated: CSARDLAGELNEQFF.

The chain carries TRBV29-1 and TRBJ1-1, with D maybe TRBD1 (6 bases). Trimming left V 7 bases short and J 4 bases short, with 13 bases between. Germline CDR1 reads SQVTM; CDR2 reads ANQGSEA. The CDR3 has 12 residues. DNA of the CDR3: TGCAGCGGGACAGTCTCATCCACTGAAGCTTTCTTT. Translation gives CSGTVSSTEAFF.

This clonotype was counted ten times or more. The V gene is TRBV12-3 or TRBV12-4, the J gene TRBJ1-1; perhaps TRBD1 as D (6 bases). The CDR3 is made up of 13 amino acids. V was trimmed by 2 bases and J by 4 bases, leaving 8 bases between them. The CDR3 reads CASSLKGGTEAFF. CDR3 in DNA: TGTGCCAGCAGTTTAAAAGGGGGCACTGAAGCTTTCTTT.

This clonotype was seen many times. The gene calls are TRBV2 and TRBJ2-1; D unresolved. The CDR3 runs 15 residues. Germline V gives CDR1 SNHLY, CDR2 FYNNEI. Trimming cost V 1 base and J 0 bases, with 7 bases left between them. CDR3 loop: CASSEDNGSYNEQFF. CDR3 DNA sequence: TGTGCCAGCAGTGAAGATAACGGCTCCTACAATGAGCAGTTCTTC.

Ten or more counts support this clonotype. V and J are TRBV7-8 and TRBJ1-6, with D hard to call. Germline assignment: CDR1 SGHVS and CDR2 FQNEAQ. V gave up 6 bases and J gave up 10 bases, with 13 bases separating them. CDR3 length equals 13 residues. CDR3 nucleotides: TGTGCCAGCAGAAACGCCCGGTGGTCACCCCTCCACTTT. As protein: CASRNARWSPLHF.

This clonotype was seen ten or more times. The rearrangement links TRBV12-3 or TRBV12-4 to TRBJ1-5, with D unresolved. The CDR3 covers 16 residues. V was clipped by 5 bases and J by 2 bases, with 16 bases between them. The CDR3 nucleotides are TGTGCCAGCAGTCCCTCGGGAAGGGAGGGCAATCAGCCCCAGCATTTT. Protein product: CASSPSGREGNQPQHF.